A selection of T cell receptor beta chains follows, all from one sample in a study of CD8+ T cells in alopecia areata. The data were produced by immunoSEQ multiplex PCR, yet TCRdb's version contains in-frame clones alone and is incomplete. The sample consists of approximately 90,000 clones, about two thirds of them appearing once. The sequenced sample was CD8+ T cells sorted from blood, obtained between weeks 43 and 45, from a patient treated with tofacitinib. The receptors come from a human donor with alopecia areata. Each CDR3 is given with its conserved first and last residue. The D gene is left open where the match is weak. A row's size may be missing; if present it is once, few, many or a size class.

TRBJ2-7,NA,TRBV6-5,TRBD1,CASSFQTGVSEQYF,TGTGCCAGCAGTTTCCAGACAGGGGTGTCCGAGCAGTACTTC
TRBJ2-2,NA,TRBV2,NA,CASRTSTGELFF,TGTGCCAGCAGGACTTCCACCGGGGAGCTGTTTTTT
TRBJ1-1,NA,TRBV7-3,NA,CASSAQPRAGTEAFF,TGTGCCAGCAGCGCCCAGCCCAGGGCGGGCACTGAAGCTTTCTTT
TRBJ2-1,NA,TRBV13,NA,CASSDGSYNEQFF,TGTGCCAGCAGCGATGGATCCTACAATGAGCAGTTCTTC
TRBJ2-5,NA,TRBV29-1,TRBD2,CSVEDLVRGKETQYF,TGCAGCGTTGAAGACCTCGTGCGGGGGAAAGAGACCCAGTACTTC
TRBJ2-7,NA,TRBV5-1,TRBD1,CASSSETGDEYF,TGCGCCAGCAGCTCCGAGACAGGGGATGAGTACTTC
TRBJ2-2,NA,TRBV19,NA,CASTSDPGELFF,TGTGCCAGTACTTCCGATCCCGGGGAGCTGTTTTTT
TRBJ2-7,NA,TRBV5-6,NA,CASSLEQYYEQYF,TGTGCCAGCAGCTTGGAACAGTACTACGAGCAGTACTTC
TRBJ2-7,NA,TRBV29-1,NA,CSVVGDYEQYF,TGCAGCGTTGTAGGGGACTACGAGCAGTACTTC
TRBJ2-2,NA,TRBV29-1,NA,CSVLSGELFF,TGCAGCGTTTTGTCCGGGGAGCTGTTTTTT
TRBJ2-1,NA,TRBV7-2,NA,CASSSLMRVGPRDEQFF,TGTGCCAGCAGCTCCCTGATGAGGGTAGGCCCCCGAGATGAGCAGTTCTTC
TRBJ2-7,NA,TRBV6-1,NA,CASSDSGLDSYEQYF,TGTGCCAGCAGTGATAGTGGCCTTGATTCTTACGAGCAGTACTTC
TRBJ2-3,NA,TRBV2,NA,CASGGAADTQYF,TGTGCCAGCGGTGGGGCGGCAGATACGCAGTATTTT
TRBJ1-2,few,TRBV29-1,TRBD1,CSVEAGGYSYGYTF,TGCAGCGTTGAGGCAGGGGGCTATTCCTATGGCTACACCTTC
TRBJ2-1,NA,TRBV4-3,NA,CASSQDQSNEQFF,TGCGCCAGCAGCCAAGATCAGTCCAATGAGCAGTTCTTC
TRBJ2-2,NA,TRBV7-2,TRBD2,CASISGTSEYTGELFF,TGTGCCAGCATATCCGGGACTAGCGAGTACACCGGGGAGCTGTTTTTT
TRBJ2-7,NA,TRBV10-3,TRBD2,CAVHASGDEYEQYF,TGTGCCGTCCACGCTAGCGGCGATGAATACGAGCAGTACTTC
TRBJ2-5,once,TRBV2,NA,CASSEYEGLETQYF,TGTGCCAGCAGTGAATATGAGGGGTTGGAGACCCAGTACTTC
TRBJ2-1,NA,TRBV9,NA,CASSVAGGLNEQFF,TGTGCCAGCAGCGTAGCTGGTGGGCTGAATGAGCAGTTCTTC
TRBJ2-7,once,TRBV7-6,TRBD1,CASSLGDSYEQYF,TGTGCCAGCAGCTTAGGGGACAGCTACGAGCAGTACTTC
TRBJ2-3,once,TRBV6-6,TRBD2,CASSTLAGGSDTQYF,TGTGCCAGCAGCACTCTAGCGGGGGGCTCAGATACGCAGTATTTT
TRBJ2-7,few,TRBV2,TRBD1,CASYRTGSSYEQYF,TGTGCCAGCTATAGGACAGGGAGCTCCTACGAGCAGTACTTC
TRBJ1-1,NA,TRBV5-6,NA,CASSLSGEDTEAFF,TGTGCCAGCAGCTTATCAGGGGAGGACACTGAAGCTTTCTTT
TRBJ2-7,NA,TRBV7-8,NA,CASSSGAGYEQYF,TGTGCCAGCAGCTCCGGGGCGGGGTACGAGCAGTACTTC
TRBJ1-3,NA,TRBV30,TRBD1,CAWSESGTGEDTIYF,TGTGCCTGGAGTGAATCCGGGACAGGGGAAGACACCATATATTTT
TRBJ1-2,NA,TRBV13,NA,CASSYGTRGYTF,TGTGCCAGCAGCTACGGGACAAGGGGCTACACCTTC
TRBJ2-7,NA,TRBV6-5,TRBD2,CASSYSRGETYEQYF,TGTGCCAGCAGTTACTCGCGGGGGGAAACCTACGAGCAGTACTTC
TRBJ2-7,NA,TRBV7-9,NA,CASSLAGTEQYF,TGTGCCAGCAGCTTAGCGGGTACCGAGCAGTACTTC
TRBJ1-1,NA,TRBV25-1,NA,CASSDSAREAFF,TGTGCCAGCAGTGATTCTGCGCGTGAAGCTTTCTTT
TRBJ1-1,NA,TRBV19,TRBD1,CASSRGIMNTEAFF,TGTGCCAGTAGCAGGGGGATCATGAACACTGAAGCTTTCTTT
TRBJ2-7,NA,TRBV7-2,NA,CASSLNYEQYF,TGTGCCAGCAGCTTAAACTACGAGCAGTACTTC
TRBJ1-5,NA,TRBV15,NA,CATSTGDQPQHF,TGTGCCACCAGCACCGGAGACCAGCCCCAGCATTTT
TRBJ1-1,once,TRBV30,NA,CAWELGAEAFF,TGTGCCTGGGAGTTAGGTGCTGAAGCTTTCTTT
TRBJ2-3,NA,TRBV9,NA,CASSPTRGVQEYTQYF,TGTGCCAGCAGCCCAACCAGGGGAGTTCAAGAATATACGCAGTATTTT
TRBJ1-1,NA,TRBV7-9,NA,CASSLVRTANTEAFF,TGTGCCAGCAGCTTAGTTCGGACAGCTAACACTGAAGCTTTCTTT
TRBJ2-7,NA,TRBV27,NA,CASSPTVSSYEQYF,TGTGCCAGCAGTCCGACAGTGAGCTCCTACGAGCAGTACTTC
TRBJ2-1,NA,TRBV7-9,NA,CASSKDNNDEQFF,TGTGCCAGCAGCAAAGATAATAACGATGAGCAGTTCTTC
TRBJ2-1,NA,TRBV4-2,NA,CASSQDGRANEQFF,TGTGCCAGCAGCCAAGATGGCAGGGCAAATGAGCAGTTCTTC
TRBJ2-7,NA,TRBV30,NA,CAWSAGRSYEQYF,TGTGCCTGGAGTGCAGGAAGATCTTACGAGCAGTACTTC
TRBJ2-3,NA,TRBV5-1,NA,CASSLAKLGRSAGDTQYF,TGCGCCAGCAGCTTGGCCAAGCTGGGTCGCTCGGCGGGGGATACGCAGTATTTT
TRBJ2-7,NA,TRBV14,NA,CASSQERRRGDEQYF,TGTGCCAGCAGCCAAGAAAGACGCAGGGGAGACGAGCAGTACTTC
TRBJ1-2,NA,TRBV6-6,NA,CASSYGNSYGYTF,TGTGCCAGCAGTTACGGCAATAGCTATGGCTACACCTTC
TRBJ2-1,NA,TRBV27,TRBD2,CASSPLAGGYNNEQFF,TGTGCCAGCAGTCCGCTAGCGGGGGGGTATAACAATGAGCAGTTCTTC
TRBJ2-5,NA,TRBV25-1,NA,CASSQGQETQYF,TGTGCCAGCAGTCAGGGACAAGAGACCCAGTACTTC
TRBJ1-2,once,TRBV4-3,NA,CASSQDPVGNYGYTF,TGCGCCAGCAGCCAAGATCCAGTGGGCAACTATGGCTACACCTTC
TRBJ2-3,NA,TRBV12-5,TRBD1,CASGSLSTGPTDTQYF,TGTGCTAGTGGTTCCCTCTCGACAGGGCCCACAGATACGCAGTATTTT
TRBJ1-1,NA,TRBV7-6,NA,CASSLGDSMNTEAFF,TGTGCCAGCAGCTTAGGCGACAGTATGAACACTGAAGCTTTCTTT
TRBJ1-5,NA,TRBV6-7,NA,CASPIGGNRNQPQHF,TGTGCCAGCCCTATAGGGGGAAATCGCAATCAGCCCCAGCATTTT
TRBJ1-1,few,TRBV19,NA,CASRWGDTEAFF,TGTGCCAGTAGGTGGGGGGACACTGAAGCTTTCTTT
TRBJ2-2,NA,TRBV7-8,NA,CASSLGRTASTGELFF,TGTGCCAGCAGCTTAGGAAGAACAGCTTCGACCGGGGAGCTGTTTTTT
TRBJ2-7,NA,TRBV5-1,TRBD1,CASSPRQGSSYEQYF,TGCGCCAGCAGCCCAAGACAGGGTAGTAGCTACGAGCAGTACTTC
TRBJ1-1,NA,TRBV28,NA,CASSLILEGLNTEAFF,TGTGCCAGCAGTTTAATCCTAGAAGGATTGAACACTGAAGCTTTCTTT
TRBJ1-2,NA,TRBV5-1,NA,CASSLVAAEGYTF,TGCGCCAGCAGCTTGGTGGCAGCCGAGGGCTACACCTTC
TRBJ1-1,NA,TRBV6-1,NA,CASSEAVSLNTEAFF,TGTGCCAGCAGTGAAGCCGTAAGCTTGAACACTGAAGCTTTCTTT
TRBJ2-1,NA,TRBV19,TRBD1,CASSARQGANEQFF,TGTGCCAGTAGTGCCAGACAGGGGGCTAATGAGCAGTTCTTC
TRBJ1-1,few,TRBV4-3,TRBD1,CASSQDRYTEAFF,TGCGCCAGCAGCCAGGACAGGTACACTGAAGCTTTCTTT
TRBJ2-2,NA,TRBV7-8,NA,CASSPTSSGELFF,TGTGCCAGCAGCCCAACTAGTTCCGGGGAGCTGTTTTTT
TRBJ2-7,NA,TRBV15,NA,CATSRDRASVDYEQYF,TGTGCCACCAGCAGAGATAGGGCTAGCGTTGACTACGAGCAGTACTTC
TRBJ2-5,NA,TRBV25-1,NA,CASSEYMEGETQYF,TGTGCCAGCAGTGAATATATGGAAGGAGAGACCCAGTACTTC
TRBJ1-1,NA,TRBV4-1,NA,CASSQGVRQEKAFF,TGCGCCAGCAGCCAAGGGGTTCGTCAGGAGAAAGCTTTCTTT